Below are 10 T cell receptor beta chains sequenced from a single sample in a study of T cell responses to AZD1222 COVID-19 vaccine. Method: immunoSEQ multiplex PCR; TCRdb's copy keeps in-frame clones and lacks some. Of more than 150,000 clones detected, approximately 91% appear once; the ten largest clones hold over 0.85%. This material consisted of peripheral blood, taken on day 0 of AZD1222 vaccination. The receptors were sampled from an adult in good health.

The count of this clone is one. This rearrangement joins TRBV10-3 to TRBJ1-2; 9 bases fit TRBD1. The germline gives CDR1 ENHRY, CDR2 SYGVKD. The CDR3 length is 16 residues. The trim removed 4 bases at V and 5 bases at J, leaving 11 bases unmatched. CDR3 nucleotides: TGTGCCATCAGTGCGGATCCGGGACAGGGATTTTATGGCTACACCTTC. Protein product: CAISADPGQGFYGYTF.

The rearrangement joins TRBV7-2 to TRBJ1-1; D gene ambiguous. This CDR3 region has 13 residues. Trimming removed 3 bases at V and 2 bases at J, with 7 bases between. From germline, CDR1 is SGHTA and CDR2 FQGNSA. The CDR3 region is CASSLQRNTEAFF. CDR3 nucleotide sequence: TGTGCCAGCAGCTTGCAGCGAAACACTGAAGCTTTCTTT.

The chain employs TRBV9 and TRBJ2-3; 7 bases are shared with TRBD2. V lost 0 bases, J lost 2 bases, and 6 bases stayed unmatched. The CDR3 is 16 amino acids. Germline V gene lookup returns CDR1 SGDLS and CDR2 YYNGEE. DNA of the CDR3: TGTGCCAGCAGCGTAGCTTGGGGGGGGTACACAGATACGCAGTATTTT. It is translated as CASSVAWGGYTDTQYF.

This chain links TRBV11-2 with TRBJ2-7, with D uncertain. Trimming took 5 bases from V and 2 from J, leaving 10 bases between them. The CDR3 length is 13 residues. Germline assignment: CDR1 SGHAT and CDR2 FQNNGV. The DNA of the CDR3 is TGTGCCAGCAGCCCGGACGGTACCTACGAGCAGTACTTC. It is translated as CASSPDGTYEQYF.

J is TRBJ2-1 and V is TRBV9; D gene uncertain. CDR1 SGDLS and CDR2 YYNGEE come from the germline V gene. CDR3 length: 13 residues. V gave up 6 bases and J gave up 5 bases, with 12 bases separating them. CDR3 region: CASKGPGHNEQFF. CDR3 coding DNA: TGTGCCAGCAAAGGGCCCGGGCACAATGAGCAGTTCTTC.

The chain uses TRBV2 and TRBJ2-7; the match to TRBD2 covers 8 bases. CDR3 length equals 15 residues. V gave up 4 bases and J gave up 3 bases; unmatched junction bases: 8. Germline loops: CDR1 SNHLY, CDR2 FYNNEI. The CDR3 here is CASSVPAGALYEQYF. In nucleotides, the CDR3 is TGTGCCAGCAGTGTCCCAGCGGGAGCTCTCTACGAGCAGTACTTC. The variable domain in full, with the rest retrieved from reference TRBV2 and TRBJ2-7, is EPEVTQTPSHQVTQMGQEVILRCVPISNHLYFYWYRQILGQKVEFLVSFYNNEISEKSEIFDDQFSVERPDGSNFTLKIRSTKLEDSAMYFCASSVPAGALYEQYFGPGTRLTVT.

The V call is TRBV20-1, the J call TRBJ1-5; D is undetermined. The CDR3 is 12 amino acids. The V end was cut by 3 bases, the J end by 4 bases, with 7 bases between. CDR1 and CDR2 from the germline V gene are DFQATT and SNEGSKA (reference sequence). CDR3 DNA sequence: TGCAGTGCTAGTAGGCTTAATCAGCCCCAGCATTTT. Amino acids: CSASRLNQPQHF.

This clone showed up just once. The chain combines TRBV19 with TRBJ2-1; D unresolved. CDR1 LNHDA and CDR2 SQIVND come from the germline V gene (reference sequence). V was shortened by 5 bases and J by 4 bases, with 6 bases between the two germline ends. CDR3 length: 12 residues. The CDR3 here is CASSGPYNEQFF. CDR3 DNA sequence: TGTGCCAGTAGTGGGCCTTACAATGAGCAGTTCTTC.

As DNA, the CDR3 is TGTGCCAGCAGCCAGCCGGGGGGAGAGCAGTACTTC. Protein product: CASSQPGGEQYF. The chain uses TRBV7-3 and TRBJ2-7, with 7 bases lining up with TRBD2. This CDR3 has 12 residues. Germline V gives CDR1 SGHTA, CDR2 FQGTGA. V was clipped by 5 bases and J by 7 bases; unmatched bases: 5.

The rearrangement uses TRBV5-8 and TRBJ2-7; D is possibly TRBD1 (5 bases). The CDR3 has 13 residues. CDR1 is SGHTS and CDR2 is YDEGEE in the germline V gene. With 4 bases removed from V and 3 bases from J, the gap between germline ends came to 11 bases. For the CDR3, the DNA is TGTGCCAGCAGCAGACGGACAAACTACGAGCAGTACTTC. It encodes CASSRRTNYEQYF. The variable domain in full, with the rest retrieved from reference TRBV5-8 and TRBJ2-7, is EAGVTQSPTHLIKTRGQQATLRCSPISGHTSVYWYQQALGLGLQFLLWYDEGEERNRGNFPPRFSGRQFPNYSSELNVNALELEDSALYLCASSRRTNYEQYFGPGTRLTVT.